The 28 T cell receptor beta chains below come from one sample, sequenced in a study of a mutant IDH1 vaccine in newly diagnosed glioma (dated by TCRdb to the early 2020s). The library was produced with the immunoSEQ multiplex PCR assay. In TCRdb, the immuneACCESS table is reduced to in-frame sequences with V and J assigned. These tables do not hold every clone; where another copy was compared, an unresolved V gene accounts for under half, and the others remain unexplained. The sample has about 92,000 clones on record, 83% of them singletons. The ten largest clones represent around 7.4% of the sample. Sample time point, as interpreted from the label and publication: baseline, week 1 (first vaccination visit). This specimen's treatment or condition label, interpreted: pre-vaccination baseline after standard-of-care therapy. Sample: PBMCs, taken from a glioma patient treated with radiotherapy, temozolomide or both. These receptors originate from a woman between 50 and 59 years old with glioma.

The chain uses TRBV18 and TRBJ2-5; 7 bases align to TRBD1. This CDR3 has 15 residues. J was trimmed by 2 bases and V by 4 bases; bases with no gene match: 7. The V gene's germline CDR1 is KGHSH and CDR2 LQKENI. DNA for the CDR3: TGTGCCAGCTCACAACTTACAGGGGTTCAAGAGACCCAGTACTTC. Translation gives CASSQLTGVQETQYF.

CDR3 bases: TGTGCCATCAGTGGGTCCAGGGCACCTGGAAACACCATATATTTT. This translates into CAISGSRAPGNTIYF. J is TRBJ1-3 and V is TRBV10-3, with a weak D call TRBD1 (5 bases). The germline gives CDR1 ENHRY, CDR2 SYGVKD. The CDR3 sequence is 15 residues long. Between the trimmed V and J ends, which lost 4 bases and 2 bases, there was a span of 12 bases.

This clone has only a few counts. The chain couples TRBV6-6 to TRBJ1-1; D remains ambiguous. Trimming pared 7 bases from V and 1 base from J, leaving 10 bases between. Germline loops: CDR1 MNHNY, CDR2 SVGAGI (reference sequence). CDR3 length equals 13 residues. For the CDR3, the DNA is TGTGCCAGCACCCCGGTCGGGAACACTGAAGCTTTCTTT. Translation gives CASTPVGNTEAFF.

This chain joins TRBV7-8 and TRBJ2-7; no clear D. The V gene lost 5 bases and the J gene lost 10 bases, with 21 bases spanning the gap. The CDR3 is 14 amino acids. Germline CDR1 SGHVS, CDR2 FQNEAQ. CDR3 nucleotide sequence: TGTGCCAGCAGCCCGACGCGGCAGGAGATGTCCCAGTACTTC. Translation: CASSPTRQEMSQYF.

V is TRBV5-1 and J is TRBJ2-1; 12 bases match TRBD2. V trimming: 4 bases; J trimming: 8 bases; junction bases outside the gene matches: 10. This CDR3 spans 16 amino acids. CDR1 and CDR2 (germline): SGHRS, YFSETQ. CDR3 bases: TGCGCCAGCAGCCCAACGCTAGCGGGGGGGCGGGATGAGCAGTTCTTC. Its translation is CASSPTLAGGRDEQFF.

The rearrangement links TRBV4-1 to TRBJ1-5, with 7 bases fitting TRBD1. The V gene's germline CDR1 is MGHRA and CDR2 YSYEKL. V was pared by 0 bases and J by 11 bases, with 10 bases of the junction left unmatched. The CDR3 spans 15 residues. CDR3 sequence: CASSQDGGTTGAQHF. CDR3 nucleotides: TGCGCCAGCAGCCAAGATGGAGGGACTACAGGGGCCCAGCATTTT.

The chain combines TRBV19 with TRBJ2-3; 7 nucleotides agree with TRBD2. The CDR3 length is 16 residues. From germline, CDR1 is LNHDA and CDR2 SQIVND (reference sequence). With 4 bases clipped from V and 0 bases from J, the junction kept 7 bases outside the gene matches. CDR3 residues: CASSSPREKSTDTQYF. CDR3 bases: TGTGCCAGTAGTAGTCCGCGGGAGAAGAGCACAGATACGCAGTATTTT.

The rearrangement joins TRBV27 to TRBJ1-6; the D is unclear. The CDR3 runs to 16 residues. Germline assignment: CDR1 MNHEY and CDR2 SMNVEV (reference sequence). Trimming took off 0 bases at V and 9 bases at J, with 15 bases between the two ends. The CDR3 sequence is CASSLSVRKKASPLHF. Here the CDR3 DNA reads TGTGCCAGCAGTTTATCTGTCAGGAAGAAGGCTTCACCCCTCCACTTT.

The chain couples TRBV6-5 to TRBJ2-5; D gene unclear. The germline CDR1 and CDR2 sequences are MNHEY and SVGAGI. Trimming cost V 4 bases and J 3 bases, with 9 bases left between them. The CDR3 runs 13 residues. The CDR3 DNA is TGTGCCAGCAGTTCCCGCGGCGAAGAGACCCAGTACTTC. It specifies CASSSRGEETQYF.

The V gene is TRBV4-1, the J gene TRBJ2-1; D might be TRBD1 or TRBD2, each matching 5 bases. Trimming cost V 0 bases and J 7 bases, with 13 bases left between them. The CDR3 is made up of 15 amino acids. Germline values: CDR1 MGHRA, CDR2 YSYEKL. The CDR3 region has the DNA TGCGCCAGCAGCCAAGATGTGGGGGTCTGGAATGAGCAGTTCTTC. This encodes CASSQDVGVWNEQFF.

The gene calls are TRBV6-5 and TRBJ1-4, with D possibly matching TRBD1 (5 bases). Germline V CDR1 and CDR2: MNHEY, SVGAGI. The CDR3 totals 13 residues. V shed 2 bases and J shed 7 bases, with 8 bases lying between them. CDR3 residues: CASSYVGGEKLFF. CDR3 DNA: TGTGCCAGCAGTTACGTCGGGGGTGAAAAACTGTTTTTT.

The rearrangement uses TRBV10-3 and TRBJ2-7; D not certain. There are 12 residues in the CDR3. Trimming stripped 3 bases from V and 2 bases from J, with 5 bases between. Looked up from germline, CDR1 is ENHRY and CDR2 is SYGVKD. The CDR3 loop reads CAISETTYEQYF. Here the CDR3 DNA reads TGTGCCATCAGTGAAACGACCTACGAGCAGTACTTC.

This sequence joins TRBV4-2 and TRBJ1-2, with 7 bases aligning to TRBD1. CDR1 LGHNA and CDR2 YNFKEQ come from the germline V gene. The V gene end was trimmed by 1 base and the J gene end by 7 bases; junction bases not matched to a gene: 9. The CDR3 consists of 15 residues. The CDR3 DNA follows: TGTGCCAGCAGCCAAGCCTCCGCAGGGGGTGGTGGCTACACCTTC. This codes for CASSQASAGGGGYTF.

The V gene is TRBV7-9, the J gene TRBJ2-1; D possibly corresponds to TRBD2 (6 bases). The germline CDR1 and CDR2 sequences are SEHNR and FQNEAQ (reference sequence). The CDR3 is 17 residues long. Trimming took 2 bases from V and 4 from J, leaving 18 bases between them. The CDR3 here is CASSLLGPTGGYNEQFF. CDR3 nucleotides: TGTGCCAGCAGCTTATTGGGACCTACAGGAGGGTACAATGAGCAGTTCTTC. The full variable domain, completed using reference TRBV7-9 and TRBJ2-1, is DTGVSQNPRHKITKRGQNVTFRCDPISEHNRLYWYRQTLGQGPEFLTYFQNEAQLEKSRLLSDRFSAERPKGSFSTLEIQRTEQGDSAMYLCASSLLGPTGGYNEQFFGPGTRLTVL.

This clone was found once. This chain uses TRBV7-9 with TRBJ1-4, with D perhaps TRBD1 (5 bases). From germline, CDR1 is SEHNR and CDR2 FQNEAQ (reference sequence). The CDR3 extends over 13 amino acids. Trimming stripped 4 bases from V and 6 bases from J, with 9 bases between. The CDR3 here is CASSWDEDEKLFF. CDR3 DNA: TGTGCCAGCAGCTGGGACGAGGATGAAAAACTGTTTTTT.

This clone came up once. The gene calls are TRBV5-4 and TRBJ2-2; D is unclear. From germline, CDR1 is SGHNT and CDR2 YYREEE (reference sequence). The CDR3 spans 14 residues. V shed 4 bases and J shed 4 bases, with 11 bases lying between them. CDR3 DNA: TGTGCCAGCAGCCCGGACGGTGGCACCGGGGAGCTGTTTTTT. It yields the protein CASSPDGGTGELFF. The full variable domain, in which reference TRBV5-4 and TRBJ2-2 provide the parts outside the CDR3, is ETGVTQSPTHLIKTRGQQVTLRCSSQSGHNTVSWYQQALGQGPQFIFQYYREEENGRGNFPPRFSGLQFPNYSSELNVNALELDDSALYLCASSPDGGTGELFFGEGSRLTVL.

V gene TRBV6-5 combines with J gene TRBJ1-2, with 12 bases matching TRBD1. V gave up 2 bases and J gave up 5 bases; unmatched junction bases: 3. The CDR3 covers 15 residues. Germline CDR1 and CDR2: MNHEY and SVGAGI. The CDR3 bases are TGTGCCAGCAGTTACGGGACAGGGGGCCGGTATGGCTACACCTTC. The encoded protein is CASSYGTGGRYGYTF.

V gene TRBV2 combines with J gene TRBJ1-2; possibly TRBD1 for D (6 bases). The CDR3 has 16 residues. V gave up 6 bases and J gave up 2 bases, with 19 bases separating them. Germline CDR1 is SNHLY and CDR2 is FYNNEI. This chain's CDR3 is CASSIGGGRKNYGYTF. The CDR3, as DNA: TGTGCCAGCAGCATAGGGGGGGGACGGAAAAACTATGGCTACACCTTC.

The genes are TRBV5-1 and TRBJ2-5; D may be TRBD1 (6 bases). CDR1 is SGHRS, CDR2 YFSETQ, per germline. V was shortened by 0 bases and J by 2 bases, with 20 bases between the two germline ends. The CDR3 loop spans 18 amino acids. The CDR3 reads CASSLGVRGVGRQETQYF. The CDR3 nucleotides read TGCGCCAGCAGCTTGGGCGTCAGGGGAGTGGGTCGTCAAGAGACCCAGTACTTC.

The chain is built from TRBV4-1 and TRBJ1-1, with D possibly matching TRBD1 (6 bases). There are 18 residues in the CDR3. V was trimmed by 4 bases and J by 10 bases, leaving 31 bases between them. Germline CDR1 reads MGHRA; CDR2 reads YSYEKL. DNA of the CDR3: TGCGCCAGCAGCCCCATCCTCCGCCGGACGCACAGGGAGATGGGAGCTTTCTTT. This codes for CASSPILRRTHREMGAFF.

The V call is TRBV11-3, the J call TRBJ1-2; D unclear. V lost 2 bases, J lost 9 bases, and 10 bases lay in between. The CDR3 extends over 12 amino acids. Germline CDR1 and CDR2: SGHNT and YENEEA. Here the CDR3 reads CASSLSGSRYTF. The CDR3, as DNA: TGTGCCAGCAGCTTATCAGGTTCCCGCTACACCTTC.

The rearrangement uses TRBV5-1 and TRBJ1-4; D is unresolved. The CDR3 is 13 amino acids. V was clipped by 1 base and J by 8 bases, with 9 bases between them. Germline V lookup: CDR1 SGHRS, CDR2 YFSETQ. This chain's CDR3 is CASSLRGGEKLFF. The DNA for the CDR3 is TGCGCCAGCAGCTTGAGAGGAGGGGAAAAACTGTTTTTT.

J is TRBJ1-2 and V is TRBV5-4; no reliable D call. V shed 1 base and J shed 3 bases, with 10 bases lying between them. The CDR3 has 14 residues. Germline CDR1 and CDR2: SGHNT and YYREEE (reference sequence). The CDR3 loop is CASSLRAGYYGYTF. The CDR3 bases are TGTGCCAGCAGCTTGCGAGCAGGCTACTATGGCTACACCTTC. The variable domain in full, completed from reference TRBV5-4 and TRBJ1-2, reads ETGVTQSPTHLIKTRGQQVTLRCSSQSGHNTVSWYQQALGQGPQFIFQYYREEENGRGNFPPRFSGLQFPNYSSELNVNALELDDSALYLCASSLRAGYYGYTFGSGTRLTVV.

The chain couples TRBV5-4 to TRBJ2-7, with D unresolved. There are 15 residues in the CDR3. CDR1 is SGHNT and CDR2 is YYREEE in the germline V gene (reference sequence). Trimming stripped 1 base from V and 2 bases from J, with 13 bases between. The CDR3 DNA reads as TGTGCCAGCAGCTTGCGGAGCCCCGCGCCCTACGAGCAGTACTTC. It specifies CASSLRSPAPYEQYF.

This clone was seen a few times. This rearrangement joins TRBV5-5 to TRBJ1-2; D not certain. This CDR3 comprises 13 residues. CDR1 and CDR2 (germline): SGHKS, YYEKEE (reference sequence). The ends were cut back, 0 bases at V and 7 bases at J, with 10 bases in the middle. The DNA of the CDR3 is TGTGCCAGCAGCTTGGGGCGGCGGGGTGGCTACACCTTC. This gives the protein CASSLGRRGGYTF.

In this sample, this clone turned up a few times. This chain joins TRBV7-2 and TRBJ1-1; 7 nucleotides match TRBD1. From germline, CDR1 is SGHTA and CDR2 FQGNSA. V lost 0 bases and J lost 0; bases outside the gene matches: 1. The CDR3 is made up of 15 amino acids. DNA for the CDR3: TGTGCCAGCAGCTTAGCGGGACAGATGAACACTGAAGCTTTCTTT. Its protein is CASSLAGQMNTEAFF.

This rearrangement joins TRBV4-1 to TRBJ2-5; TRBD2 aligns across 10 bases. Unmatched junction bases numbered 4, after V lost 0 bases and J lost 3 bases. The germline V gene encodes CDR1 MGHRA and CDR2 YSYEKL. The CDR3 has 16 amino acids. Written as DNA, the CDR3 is TGCGCCAGCAGCCAAGATCAAGCGGGGGGGAAAGAGACCCAGTACTTC. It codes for CASSQDQAGGKETQYF.

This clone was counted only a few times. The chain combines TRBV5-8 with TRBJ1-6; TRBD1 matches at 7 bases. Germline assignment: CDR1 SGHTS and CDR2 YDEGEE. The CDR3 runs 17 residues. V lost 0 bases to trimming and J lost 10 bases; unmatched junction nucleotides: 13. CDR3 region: CASSLGVQGGFGSPLHF. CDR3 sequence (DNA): TGTGCCAGCAGCTTGGGGGTGCAGGGGGGGTTCGGATCACCCCTCCACTTT.